Included here is one T cell receptor (beta chain) sequence, with context. The antigen is undetermined. The data were produced by immunoSEQ multiplex PCR, yet TCRdb's version contains in-frame clones alone and is incomplete. The sample includes tens of thousands of clones, around 87% of them seen just once. CDR1 is SGHTA and CDR2 is FQGNSA in the germline V gene. Deletions cut 4 bases from V and 2 bases from J, with 2 bases between. This CDR3 comprises 12 residues. These data originate in a study of T cells in narcolepsy. Study summary: Patients with NT1 or NT2 and healthy control donors were enrolled. Findings and caveats of the study: Comparing one patient's CSF and blood CD4+ clonotypes highlighted HCRT- and TRIB2-specific autoreactive clonotypes.

The chain recombines TRBV7-2 with TRBJ2-2; no clear D. The sequence derives from a human donor in good health. Specimen: memory (CD45RA-) CD4+ T cells from blood. The CDR3 bases are TGTGCCAGCAGCTATAACACCGGGGAGCTGTTTTTT. It translates to CASSYNTGELFF. The complete variable domain, with remaining parts taken from reference TRBV7-2 and TRBJ2-2, reads GAGVSQSPSNKVTEKGKDVELRCDPISGHTALYWYRQSLGQGLEFLIYFQGNSAPDKSGLPSDRFSAERTGGSVSTLTIQRTQQEDSAVYLCASSYNTGELFFGEGSRLTVL.